A single sample gave rise to the 8 T cell receptor beta chains below, sequenced in a study of OX40 agonist ivuxolimab in advanced cancers. Here immunoSEQ multiplex PCR was the method, and the copy in TCRdb shows in-frame clones only, minus some. The sample yields roughly 50,000 clones, just under 90% seen once. Sequencing used CD4+ or CD8+ T cells sorted from blood, obtained in a trial of the OX40 agonist ivuxolimab. The receptors come from an adult with an advanced solid tumor such as melanoma, head and neck, liver or kidney cancer.

The gene calls are TRBV11-2 and TRBJ1-2, with D maybe TRBD1 (5 bases). Trimming took 4 bases from V and 6 from J, leaving 12 bases between them. Germline assignment: CDR1 SGHAT and CDR2 FQNNGV. The CDR3 loop spans 13 amino acids. CDR3 in DNA: TGTGCCAGCAGCTCCCCGGGACTCAATGGCTACACCTTC. As protein: CASSSPGLNGYTF.

The chain carries TRBV9 and TRBJ1-3, with D uncertain. Germline V lookup: CDR1 SGDLS, CDR2 YYNGEE. The V end was cut by 2 bases, the J end by 1 base, with 4 bases between. The CDR3 has 13 residues. The CDR3 is CASSVRSGNTIYF. Here the CDR3 DNA reads TGTGCCAGCAGCGTCCGATCTGGAAACACCATATATTTT.

This clone was detected only a few times. One end of the junction is discordant with germline, which a read error may explain. The V and J genes are TRBV6-5 and TRBJ2-7; unclear D gene. The CDR3 extends over 11 amino acids. The V gene's germline CDR1 is MNHEY and CDR2 SVGAGI. CDR3 nucleotide sequence: TGTGCCAGCAGTTACTCCAACGAGCAGTACTTC. Translated, it gives CASSYSNEQYF.

The chain recombines TRBV5-6 with TRBJ2-5, with D possibly matching TRBD1 (5 bases). The J call is in doubt because the DNA end fits TRBJ2-7 better. The CDR3 is 14 residues long. CDR1 and CDR2 (germline): SGHDT, YYEEEE. The CDR3 is CASSPGSILDEQYF. DNA of the CDR3: TGTGCCAGCAGCCCAGGGTCCATCTTAGACGAGCAGTACTTC.

V usage is TRBV6-5 and J usage is TRBJ1-3, with 9 bases matching TRBD1. In germline, CDR1 is MNHEY, CDR2 SVGAGI. There are 15 residues in the CDR3. V lost 5 bases to trimming and J lost 0 bases; unmatched junction nucleotides: 2. The CDR3 loop reads CASSMTGGSGNTIYF. Here the CDR3 DNA reads TGTGCCAGCAGTATGACAGGGGGCTCTGGAAACACCATATATTTT.

The chain has TRBV27 and TRBJ2-3; possible D gene TRBD2, 5 bases. Trimming shortened V by 3 bases and J by 3 bases, and 16 bases separated the two germline ends. Germline-derived CDR1 and CDR2 are MNHEY and SMNVEV (reference sequence). The CDR3 is made up of 16 amino acids. The DNA for the CDR3 is TGTGCCAGCAGTTTCCTGGGCCGAGCGGTAACAGATACGCAGTATTTT. It specifies CASSFLGRAVTDTQYF.

The chain recombines TRBV10-2 with TRBJ2-3; D gene uncertain. Trimming took off 2 bases at V and 5 bases at J, with 5 bases between the two ends. Germline loops: CDR1 WSHSY, CDR2 SAAADI. This CDR3 region has 12 residues. The CDR3 DNA sequence: TGCGCCAGCAGTGAGATACGAGATACGCAGTATTTT. Residues: CASSEIRDTQYF.

The chain uses TRBV19 and TRBJ2-3, with TRBD2 identical over 9 bases. The CDR3 sequence is 15 residues long. Germline V gene lookup returns CDR1 LNHDA and CDR2 SQIVND (reference sequence). The V gene end was trimmed by 7 bases and the J gene end by 2 bases; junction bases not matched to a gene: 7. The CDR3 loop is CASTMTSGFTDTQYF. Written as DNA, the CDR3 is TGTGCCAGTACCATGACTAGCGGTTTCACAGATACGCAGTATTTT.